The source of this T cell receptor (beta chain) is a study of cytomegalovirus exposure and HLA in healthy donors. The CDR3 runs to 18 residues. Germline loops: CDR1 SGDLS, CDR2 YYNGEE. Trimming pared 0 bases from V and 1 base from J, leaving 14 bases between. This clone appeared once. PCR used 60 Vbeta primers and 13 Jbeta primers. Sequencing was performed with immunoSEQ multiplex PCR; in TCRdb, only in-frame clones are kept and a portion is missing. This table holds some 190,000 clones, around 81% found once. V and J are TRBV9 and TRBJ2-6; unclear D gene. The sequence derives from a man between 18 and 29 years old in good health and CMV-seronegative. Sequencing was performed on PBMCs. The CDR3 reads CASSVASALISGANVLTF. CDR3 nucleotides: TGTGCCAGCAGCGTAGCTAGTGCCCTAATATCTGGGGCCAACGTCCTGACTTTC. Using reference TRBV9 and TRBJ2-6 for the parts outside the CDR3, the full variable domain is DSGVTQTPKHLITATGQRVTLRCSPRSGDLSVYWYQQSLDQGLQFLIQYYNGEERAKGNILERFSAQQFPDLHSELNLSSLELGDSALYFCASSVASALISGANVLTFGAGSRLTVL.